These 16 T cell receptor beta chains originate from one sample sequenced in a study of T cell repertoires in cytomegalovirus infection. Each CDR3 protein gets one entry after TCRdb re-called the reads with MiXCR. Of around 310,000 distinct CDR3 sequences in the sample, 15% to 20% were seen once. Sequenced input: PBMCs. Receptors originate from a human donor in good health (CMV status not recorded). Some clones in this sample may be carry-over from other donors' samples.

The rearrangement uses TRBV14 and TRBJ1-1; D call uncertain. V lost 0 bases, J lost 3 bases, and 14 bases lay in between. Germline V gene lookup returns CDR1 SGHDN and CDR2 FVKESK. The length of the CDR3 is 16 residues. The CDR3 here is CASSQEWRALHTEAFF. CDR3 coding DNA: TGTGCCAGCAGCCAAGAATGGAGGGCTCTGCACACTGAAGCTTTCTTT.

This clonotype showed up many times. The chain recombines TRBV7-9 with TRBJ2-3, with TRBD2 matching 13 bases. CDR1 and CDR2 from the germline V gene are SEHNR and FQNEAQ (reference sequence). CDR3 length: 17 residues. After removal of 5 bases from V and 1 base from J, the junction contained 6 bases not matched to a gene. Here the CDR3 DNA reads TGTGCCAGCAGCACCTTTGGACTAGCGGGAGGCACAGATACGCAGTATTTT. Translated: CASSTFGLAGGTDTQYF.

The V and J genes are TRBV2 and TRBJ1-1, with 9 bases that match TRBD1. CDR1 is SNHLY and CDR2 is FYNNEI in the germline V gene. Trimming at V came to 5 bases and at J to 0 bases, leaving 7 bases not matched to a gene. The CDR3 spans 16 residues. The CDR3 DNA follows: TGTGCCAGCAGTACTCCCGGGACAGGGATGAACACTGAAGCTTTCTTT. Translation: CASSTPGTGMNTEAFF.

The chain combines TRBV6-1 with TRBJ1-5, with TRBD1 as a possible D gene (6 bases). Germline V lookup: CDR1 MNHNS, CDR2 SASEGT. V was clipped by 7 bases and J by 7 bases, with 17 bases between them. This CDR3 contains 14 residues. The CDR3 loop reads CASKPGTTGQPQHF. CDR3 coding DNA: TGTGCCAGCAAACCCGGGACCACAGGGCAGCCCCAGCATTTT.

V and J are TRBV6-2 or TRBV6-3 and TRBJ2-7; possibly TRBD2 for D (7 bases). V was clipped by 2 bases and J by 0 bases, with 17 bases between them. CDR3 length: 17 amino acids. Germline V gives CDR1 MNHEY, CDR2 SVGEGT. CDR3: CASSYGGGARASYEQYF. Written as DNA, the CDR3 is TGTGCCAGCAGTTACGGTGGGGGGGCCCGGGCCTCCTACGAGCAGTACTTC.

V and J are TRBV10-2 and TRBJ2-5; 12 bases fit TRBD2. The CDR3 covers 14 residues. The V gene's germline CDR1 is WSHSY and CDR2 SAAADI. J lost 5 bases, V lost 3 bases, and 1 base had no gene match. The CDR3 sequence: CASSDGTSGETQYF. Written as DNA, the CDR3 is TGCGCCAGCAGTGACGGGACTAGCGGGGAGACCCAGTACTTC.

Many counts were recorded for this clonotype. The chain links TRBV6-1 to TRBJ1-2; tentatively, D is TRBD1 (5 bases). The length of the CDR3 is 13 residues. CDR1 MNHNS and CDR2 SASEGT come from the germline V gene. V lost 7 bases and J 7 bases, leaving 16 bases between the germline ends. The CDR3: CASIIPGHGGYTF. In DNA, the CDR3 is TGTGCCAGCATCATTCCAGGGCACGGTGGCTACACCTTC.

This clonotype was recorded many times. In nucleotides, the CDR3 is TGTGCCAGCAGCGTTCCTTATGAAGCTTTCTTT. As protein: CASSVPYEAFF. This chain uses TRBV7-2 with TRBJ1-1, with D unclear. V lost 5 bases and J lost 7, with 8 bases in between. The CDR3 sequence is 11 residues long. Germline V lookup: CDR1 SGHTA, CDR2 FQGNSA.

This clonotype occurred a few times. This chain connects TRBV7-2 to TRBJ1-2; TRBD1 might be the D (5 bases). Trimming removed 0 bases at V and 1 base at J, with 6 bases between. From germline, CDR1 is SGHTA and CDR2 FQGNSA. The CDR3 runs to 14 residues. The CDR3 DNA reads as TGTGCCAGCAGCTTAGCCAGGGATAACTATGGCTACACCTTC. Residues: CASSLARDNYGYTF.

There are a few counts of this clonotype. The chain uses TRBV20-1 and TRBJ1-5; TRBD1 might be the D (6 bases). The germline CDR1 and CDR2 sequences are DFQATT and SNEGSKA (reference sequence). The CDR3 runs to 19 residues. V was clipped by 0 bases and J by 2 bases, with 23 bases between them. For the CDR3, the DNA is TGCAGTGCTAGAGATCTTAGAGGACAGCGGCTCGTGGGCAATCAGCCCCAGCATTTT. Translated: CSARDLRGQRLVGNQPQHF.

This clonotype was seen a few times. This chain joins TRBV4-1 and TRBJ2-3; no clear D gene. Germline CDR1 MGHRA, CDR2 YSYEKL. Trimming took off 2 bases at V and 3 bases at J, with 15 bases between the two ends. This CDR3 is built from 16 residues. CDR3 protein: CASSQFAIVSTDTQYF. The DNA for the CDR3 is TGCGCCAGCAGCCAATTCGCGATAGTCTCAACAGATACGCAGTATTTT.

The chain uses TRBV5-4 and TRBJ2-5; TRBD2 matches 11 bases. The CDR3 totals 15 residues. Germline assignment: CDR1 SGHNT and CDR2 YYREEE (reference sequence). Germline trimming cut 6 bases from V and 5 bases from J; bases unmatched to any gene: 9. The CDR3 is CASNELAGGSETQYF. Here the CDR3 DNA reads TGTGCCAGCAACGAGCTAGCGGGGGGCTCGGAGACCCAGTACTTC.

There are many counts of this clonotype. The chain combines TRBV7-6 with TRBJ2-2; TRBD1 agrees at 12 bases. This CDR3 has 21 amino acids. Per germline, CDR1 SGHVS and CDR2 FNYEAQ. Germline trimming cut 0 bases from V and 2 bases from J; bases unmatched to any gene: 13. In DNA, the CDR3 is TGTGCCAGCAGCTTAGCTGACCCGGGACAGGGGGCGAGTCTAAACACCGGGGAGCTGTTTTTT. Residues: CASSLADPGQGASLNTGELFF. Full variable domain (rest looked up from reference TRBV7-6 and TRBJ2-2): GAGVSQSPRYKVTKRGQDVALRCDPISGHVSLYWYRQALGQGPEFLTYFNYEAQQDKSGLPNDRFSAERPEGSISTLTIQRTEQRDSAMYRCASSLADPGQGASLNTGELFFGEGSRLTVL.

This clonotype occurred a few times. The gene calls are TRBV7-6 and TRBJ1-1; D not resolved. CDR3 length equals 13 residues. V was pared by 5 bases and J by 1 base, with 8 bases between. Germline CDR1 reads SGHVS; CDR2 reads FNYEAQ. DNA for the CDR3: TGTGCCAGCAGCGAACCAGGGAACACTGAAGCTTTCTTT. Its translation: CASSEPGNTEAFF.

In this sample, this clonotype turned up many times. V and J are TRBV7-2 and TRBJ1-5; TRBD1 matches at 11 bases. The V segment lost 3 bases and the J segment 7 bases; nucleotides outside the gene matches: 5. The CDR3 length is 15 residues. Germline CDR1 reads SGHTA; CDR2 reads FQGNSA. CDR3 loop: CASSFGQGARQPQHF. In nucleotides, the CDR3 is TGTGCCAGCAGCTTTGGACAGGGGGCGAGGCAGCCCCAGCATTTT.

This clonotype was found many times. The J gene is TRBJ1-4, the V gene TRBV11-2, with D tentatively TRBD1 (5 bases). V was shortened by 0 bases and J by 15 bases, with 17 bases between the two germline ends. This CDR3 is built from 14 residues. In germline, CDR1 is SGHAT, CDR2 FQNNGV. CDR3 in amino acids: CASSLEDTTLGVFF. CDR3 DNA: TGTGCCAGCAGCTTAGAGGACACGACTTTAGGGGTGTTTTTT.